This TCR beta chain was obtained from a study of T cell responses to AZD1222 COVID-19 vaccine. Assay: immunoSEQ multiplex PCR; the TCRdb copy retains only in-frame clones and omits some. This sample carries about 120,000 clones, 90% of them seen once, and the ten largest clones take 4.2%. Regarding this clone: Its specificity is not known.

V was clipped by 5 bases and J by 2 bases; unmatched bases: 3. The CDR3 is made up of 13 amino acids. From germline, CDR1 is SGHRS and CDR2 YFSETQ. Study-wide results and caveats: Baseline seropositivity characterized only a handful of AZD1222 recipients. Once two AZD1222 doses were given, Spike-specific TCR breadth and depth went up. White British ancestry dominated among donors, who included more females, and clonal diversity was possibly underestimated. Regions 160-218 and 743-854 dominated among vaccine-associated CD4 TCRs spanning spike.

The sequence came from an adult who received the MenACWY meningococcal vaccine as a control. Sequences were derived from peripheral blood, sampled 28 days after the second dose of the MenACWY control vaccine. The chain is built from TRBV5-1 and TRBJ2-5, with TRBD1 identical over 7 bases. CDR3 sequence reads: CASRGTEQETQYF. In DNA, the CDR3 is TGCGCCAGCAGGGGGACAGAGCAAGAGACCCAGTACTTC. Full variable domain (remainder filled in from reference TRBV5-1 and TRBJ2-5): KAGVTQTPRYLIKTRGQQVTLSCSPISGHRSVSWYQQTPGQGLQFLFEYFSETQRNKGNFPGRFSGRQFSNSRSEMNVSTLELGDSALYLCASRGTEQETQYFGPGTRLLVL.